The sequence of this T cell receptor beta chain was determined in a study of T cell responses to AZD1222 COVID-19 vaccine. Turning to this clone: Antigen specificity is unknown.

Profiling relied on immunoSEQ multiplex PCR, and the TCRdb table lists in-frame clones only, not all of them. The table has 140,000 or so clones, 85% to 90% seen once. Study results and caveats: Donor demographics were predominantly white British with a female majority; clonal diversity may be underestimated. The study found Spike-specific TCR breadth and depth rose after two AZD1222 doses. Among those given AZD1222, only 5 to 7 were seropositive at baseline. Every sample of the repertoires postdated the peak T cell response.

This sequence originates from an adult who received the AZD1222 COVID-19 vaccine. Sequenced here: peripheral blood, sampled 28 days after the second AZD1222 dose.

CDR3 coding DNA: TGCGCCAGCAGCTTGAACGCGGGAGTCTACAATGAGCAGTTCTTC. Translating it yields CASSLNAGVYNEQFF. The chain carries TRBV5-1 and TRBJ2-1; 7 nucleotides align to TRBD2. Germline V gives CDR1 SGHRS, CDR2 YFSETQ. The V and J ends lost 1 base and 3 bases, in that order; junction bases with no gene match: 4. CDR3 length: 15 residues.